This TCR beta chain appears in the sequencing data of a study of beta chain features in type 1 diabetes. Study-wide results and caveats: Among all four CD4+ subsets, Type 1 diabetes patients had TCRB CDR3s that were moderately but significantly shorter. Patients' naive, central memory and regulatory TCRB repertoires appeared more alike than those of healthy donors. It was not settled here whether HLA type affects TCRB rearrangement. VDJ junctions from patients with type 1 diabetes contained fewer insertions and more deletions.

This CDR3 has 15 residues. V gave up 1 base and J gave up 3 bases; unmatched junction bases: 3. Germline CDR1 reads SGDLS; CDR2 reads YYNGEE. The entirety of the isolated RNA underwent reverse transcription, so expressed TCRB transcripts were sequenced. TCRdb's copy holds only in-frame clones and misses some; the assay was immunoSEQ multiplex PCR. The sample has about 260,000 clones; 24% are singletons. Notes on this clone: What it binds is unknown. The identical CDR3 is also encoded by other nucleotide sequences in the sample.

Naive, central memory, regulatory and stem cell-like memory cells within the CD4+ compartment were sorted using CD45RO/CCR7/CD25/CD127/CD95/CD27. V gene TRBV9 combines with J gene TRBJ2-1, with 8 bases lining up with TRBD2. The TCR comes from a woman aged 30 to 39 with type 1 diabetes. Input material: naive CD4+ T cells from blood. CDR3 DNA: TGTGCCAGCAGCGTATCCAGCGGGAGCTACAATGAGCAGTTCTTC. It is translated as CASSVSSGSYNEQFF.